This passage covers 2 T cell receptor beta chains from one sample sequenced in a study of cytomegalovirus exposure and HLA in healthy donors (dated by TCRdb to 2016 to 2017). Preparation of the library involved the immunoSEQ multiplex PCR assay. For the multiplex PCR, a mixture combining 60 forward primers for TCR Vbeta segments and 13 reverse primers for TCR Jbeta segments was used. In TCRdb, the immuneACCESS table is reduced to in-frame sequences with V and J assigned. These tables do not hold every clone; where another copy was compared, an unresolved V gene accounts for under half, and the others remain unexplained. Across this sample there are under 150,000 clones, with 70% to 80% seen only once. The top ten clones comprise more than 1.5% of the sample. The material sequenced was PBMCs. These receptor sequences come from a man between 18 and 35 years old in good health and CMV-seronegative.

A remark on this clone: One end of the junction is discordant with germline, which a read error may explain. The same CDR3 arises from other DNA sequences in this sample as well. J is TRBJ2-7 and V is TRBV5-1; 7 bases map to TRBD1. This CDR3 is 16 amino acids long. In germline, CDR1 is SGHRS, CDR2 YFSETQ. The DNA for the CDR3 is TGCGCCAGCAGGTCAAACTCAGGGGGAATGGCCTACGAGCAGTATTTC. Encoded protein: CASRSNSGGMAYEQYF.

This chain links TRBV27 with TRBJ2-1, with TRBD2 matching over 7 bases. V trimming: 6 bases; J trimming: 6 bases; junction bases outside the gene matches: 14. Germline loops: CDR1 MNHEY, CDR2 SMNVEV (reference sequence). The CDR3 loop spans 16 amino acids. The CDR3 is CASSVRDYRGSNEQFF. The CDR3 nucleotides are TGTGCCAGCAGCGTCCGGGACTACCGCGGGAGCAATGAGCAGTTCTTC.